The 15 T cell receptor beta chains given below trace back to one sample, sequenced in a study of shared clonotypes between healthy human individuals. The method was immunoSEQ multiplex PCR; TCRdb's version includes in-frame clones alone and lacks a portion of them. The table shows about 2.1 million clones, with about 93% occurring only once. Naive CD8 cells, CD45RO-negative and positively selected for CCR7, excluded terminally differentiated effector memory CD45RA+ cells. Sequenced input: naive CD8+ T cells from PBMCs. The receptor set was obtained from a man in his late teens or twenties in good health. Some clones in this sample may be carry-over from other donors' samples.

This clone was seen once. The chain has TRBV6-5 and TRBJ1-1; D is unresolved. Germline values: CDR1 MNHEY, CDR2 SVGAGI. V lost 7 bases, J lost 7 bases, and 4 bases lay in between. The CDR3 is made up of 9 amino acids. CDR3 loop: CASTHEAFF. The CDR3 nucleotides read TGTGCCAGCACCCATGAAGCTTTCTTT.

J is TRBJ2-7 and V is TRBV5-6, with D unclear. CDR1 and CDR2 from the germline V gene are SGHDT and YYEEEE. Trimming cost V 1 base and J 3 bases, with 5 bases left between them. The CDR3 length is 12 residues. The CDR3: CASSLSYYEQYF. CDR3 bases: TGTGCCAGCAGCTTGAGTTACTACGAGCAGTACTTC.

The rearrangement joins TRBV21-1 to TRBJ2-5; the table calls TRBD1, which could not be checked here. TRBV21-1 is annotated as a pseudogene. The CDR3 totals 14 residues. The CDR3 sequence: CASSNEQSKETQYF. The CDR3 DNA follows: TGTGCCAGCAGCAATGAACAATCGAAAGAGACCCAGTACTTC.

J is TRBJ2-7 and V is TRBV9; 9 nucleotides match TRBD2. Looked up from germline, CDR1 is SGDLS and CDR2 is YYNGEE. V gave up 3 bases and J gave up 5 bases; unmatched junction bases: 9. CDR3 size: 15 residues. Here the CDR3 DNA reads TGTGCCAGCAGCGAAGGAGGGGGACTAGCCCACGAGCAGTACTTC. Translation: CASSEGGGLAHEQYF.

The V and J genes are TRBV4-1 and TRBJ2-1; D call uncertain. The CDR3 is 14 amino acids. V was cut by 2 bases and J by 8 bases, with 13 bases left in between. Germline lookup yields CDR1 MGHRA and CDR2 YSYEKL. CDR3 region: CASSQPPYGDEQFF. CDR3 nucleotides: TGCGCCAGCAGCCAACCCCCCTATGGGGATGAGCAGTTCTTC.

This chain connects TRBV27 to TRBJ2-7; D is undetermined. The CDR3 sequence is 12 residues long. Germline values: CDR1 MNHEY, CDR2 SMNVEV (reference sequence). V shed 7 bases and J shed 6 bases, with 13 bases lying between them. CDR3 coding DNA: TGTGCCAGCAACCCCCCTGGAGTCGAGCAGTACTTC. Its protein product is CASNPPGVEQYF.

Notes on this clone: Sequence at one end of the junction differs from germline and may be a read error. This chain links TRBV7-8 with TRBJ2-5; possibly TRBD1 or TRBD2 for D (5 bases each). Germline V CDR1 and CDR2: SGHVS, FQNEAQ. The CDR3 is 15 amino acids. Here the CDR3 reads CASSFLHGDHETQYF. DNA of the CDR3: TGTGCCAGCAGCTTCCTTCATGGGGACCATGAGACCCAGTACTTC.

The CDR3 DNA reads as TGTGCCAGCAGCGGTGGCGTAGAGCAGTTCTTC. Translation: CASSGGVEQFF. The chain recombines TRBV9 with TRBJ2-1; D remains unclear. Trimming removed 3 bases at V and 10 bases at J, with 8 bases between. The CDR3 spans 11 residues. The germline V gene has CDR1 SGDLS and CDR2 YYNGEE.

The chain carries TRBV9 and TRBJ2-7, with D unresolved. This CDR3 contains 14 residues. V dropped 0 bases and J dropped 9 bases, with 16 bases sitting between them. The V gene's germline CDR1 is SGDLS and CDR2 YYNGEE. For the CDR3, the DNA is TGTGCCAGCAGCGTAGGGGCAGATTCTACGGGGCAGTACTTC. Translation: CASSVGADSTGQYF.

The rearrangement joins TRBV5-4 to TRBJ1-2, with D unclear. This CDR3 contains 16 residues. Per germline, CDR1 SGHNT and CDR2 YYREEE (reference sequence). V lost 0 bases and J 0 bases, leaving 12 bases between the germline ends. The CDR3 sequence: CASSLESDYSNYGYTF. The CDR3 region has the DNA TGTGCCAGCAGCTTGGAATCCGATTATTCTAACTATGGCTACACCTTC.

The chain combines TRBV27 with TRBJ1-2, with 7 bases lining up with TRBD1. The CDR3 sequence is 13 residues long. The V and J ends lost 5 bases and 6 bases, in that order; junction bases with no gene match: 6. Germline V gene data show CDR1 as MNHEY and CDR2 as SMNVEV (reference sequence). The CDR3 reads CASSILTGDGYTF. The CDR3 nucleotides read TGTGCCAGCAGTATCCTTACAGGGGATGGCTACACCTTC.

The V and J genes are TRBV6-5 and TRBJ2-2, with D possibly matching TRBD2 (7 bases). There are 13 residues in the CDR3. Germline-derived CDR1 and CDR2 are MNHEY and SVGAGI. The V end lost 6 bases, the J end lost 13 bases, and 18 bases lay between the germline ends. CDR3 region: CASRPPSGGPLFF. CDR3 nucleotides: TGTGCCAGCAGACCACCTTCGGGGGGCCCGCTGTTTTTT.

This clone is a singleton in its sample. V usage is TRBV11-2 and J usage is TRBJ2-7; the D is unclear. The CDR3 is made up of 14 amino acids. The germline V gene has CDR1 SGHAT and CDR2 FQNNGV. V was pared by 2 bases and J by 3 bases, with 11 bases between. This CDR3 is CASSLTLMGYEQYF. The CDR3 DNA is TGTGCCAGCAGCTTAACCCTAATGGGCTACGAGCAGTACTTC.

The chain recombines TRBV27 with TRBJ1-5; TRBD1 agrees at 7 bases. V gave up 1 base and J gave up 3 bases; unmatched junction bases: 9. The CDR3 has 17 amino acids. The germline V gene encodes CDR1 MNHEY and CDR2 SMNVEV (reference sequence). The DNA for the CDR3 is TGTGCCAGCAGTTTATTTAGCGGGACAGTGGTCAATCAGCCCCAGCATTTT. Translating it yields CASSLFSGTVVNQPQHF.

The chain links TRBV28 to TRBJ2-7, with TRBD1 matching 7 bases. Unmatched junction bases numbered 11, after V lost 4 bases and J lost 2 bases. Germline V gene sequence: CDR1 MDHEN, CDR2 SYDVKM. This CDR3 contains 16 residues. This CDR3 reads CASSSPRGTATYEQYF. In nucleotides, the CDR3 is TGTGCCAGCAGTTCCCCCAGGGGGACAGCGACCTACGAGCAGTACTTC.